One sample yielded the 5 T cell receptor beta chains listed below, sequenced in a study of resident and recirculating memory T cells in vitiligo. This table comes from immunoSEQ multiplex PCR, and its TCRdb copy is limited to in-frame clones, with some not included. Of roughly 42,000 clones listed, approximately 91% are singletons. The material sequenced was blood. These TCRs come from a male donor with vitiligo.

This chain joins TRBV14 and TRBJ2-1, with 10 bases aligning to TRBD1. V gave up 3 bases and J gave up 4 bases; unmatched junction bases: 18. The CDR3 sequence is 20 residues long. CDR1 SGHDN and CDR2 FVKESK come from the germline V gene. CDR3 region: CASSHRHRDRGWGIYNEQFF. The CDR3, as DNA: TGTGCCAGCAGCCATCGGCACCGGGACAGGGGTTGGGGTATATACAATGAGCAGTTCTTC.

The V gene is TRBV5-1, the J gene TRBJ1-4, with a weak D call TRBD1 (5 bases). Deletions cut 0 bases from V and 7 bases from J, with 19 bases between. CDR1 is SGHRS, CDR2 YFSETQ, per germline. The CDR3 totals 17 residues. For the CDR3, the DNA is TGCGCCAGCAGCTTGGCACCTTTGGGGGGGATAAGTGAAAAACTGTTTTTT. As protein: CASSLAPLGGISEKLFF.

This clone was recorded only once. V gene TRBV9 combines with J gene TRBJ2-3; no definite D call. Between the trimmed V and J ends, which lost 2 bases and 2 bases, there was a span of 6 bases. The CDR3 loop spans 13 amino acids. Per germline, CDR1 SGDLS and CDR2 YYNGEE. CDR3 bases: TGTGCCAGCAGCGTGTCCCTCACAGATACGCAGTATTTT. Translation: CASSVSLTDTQYF. The whole variable domain, remainder taken from reference TRBV9 and TRBJ2-3, is DSGVTQTPKHLITATGQRVTLRCSPRSGDLSVYWYQQSLDQGLQFLIQYYNGEERAKGNILERFSAQQFPDLHSELNLSSLELGDSALYFCASSVSLTDTQYFGPGTRLTVL.

This clone was seen once. The rearrangement joins TRBV19 to TRBJ1-1; D unclear. CDR1 and CDR2 from the germline V gene are LNHDA and SQIVND (reference sequence). Trimming took off 3 bases at V and 4 bases at J, with 12 bases between the two ends. The CDR3 totals 14 residues. For the CDR3, the DNA is TGTGCCAGTAGTATGCGGGCCGCAGGCACTGAAGCTTTCTTT. Translating gives CASSMRAAGTEAFF.

The CDR3 spells CASSVNWDTGNEQFF. DNA for the CDR3: TGTGCCAGCAGCGTAAATTGGGACACAGGGAATGAGCAGTTCTTC. The chain carries TRBV9 and TRBJ2-1, with D possibly matching TRBD1 (6 bases). V lost 1 base and J lost 7, with 15 bases in between. The CDR3 totals 15 residues. Germline CDR1 is SGDLS and CDR2 is YYNGEE.